This T cell receptor beta chain was observed in a study of vaccination effects on CD4 cells after COVID-19. TCRdb's copy holds only in-frame clones and misses some; the assay was immunoSEQ multiplex PCR. The table records approximately 44,000 clones, roughly two thirds of them present only once. A remark on this clone: Antigen: not known.

Before any sequencing was done, the ViraFEST assay used viral peptide pools to expand antigen-specific CD4+ T cells. Following 10 days of culture, CD4+ T cells were isolated. Vaccinated recipients, who were negative for nucleocapsid antibodies, had no history of SARS-CoV-2 infection. Half of the medium was exchanged for IL-2 medium on both days 3 and 7. V gave up 3 bases and J gave up 0 bases, with 15 bases separating them. Germline CDR1 reads LNHDA; CDR2 reads SQIVND (reference sequence). This CDR3 has 18 residues. The input for sequencing was CD4+ T cells from PBMCs cultured with HCoV-OC43 spike peptides, taken before COVID-19 vaccination. The subset: HCoV-OC43 spike overlapping peptide pool stimulation. The J gene is TRBJ2-6, the V gene TRBV19; possibly TRBD2 for D (5 bases). The clonotype comes from a human donor who received a COVID-19 vaccine. CDR3 DNA sequence: TGTGCCAGTAGTATGCGTCGAGGGTTGGGCTCTGGGGCCAACGTCCTGACTTTC. Amino acids: CASSMRRGLGSGANVLTF.